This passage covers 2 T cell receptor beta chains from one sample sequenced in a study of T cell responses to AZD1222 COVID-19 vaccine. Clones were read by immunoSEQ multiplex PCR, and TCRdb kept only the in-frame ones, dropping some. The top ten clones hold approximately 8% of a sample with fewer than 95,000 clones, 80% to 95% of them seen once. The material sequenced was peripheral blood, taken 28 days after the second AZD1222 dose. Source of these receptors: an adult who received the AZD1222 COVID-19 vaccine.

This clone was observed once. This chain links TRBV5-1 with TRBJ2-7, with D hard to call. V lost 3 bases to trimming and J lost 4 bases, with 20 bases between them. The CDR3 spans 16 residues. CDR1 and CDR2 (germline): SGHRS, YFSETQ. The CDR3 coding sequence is TGCGCCAGCAGCTCTTCGAAGGACCAACCTACTTACGAGCAGTACTTC. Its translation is CASSSSKDQPTYEQYF.

For the CDR3, the DNA is TGCGCCAGCAGCTTGGAGACCTACGAGCAGTACTTC. Its protein is CASSLETYEQYF. V is TRBV5-1 and J is TRBJ2-7; the D is unclear. There are 12 residues in the CDR3. CDR1 and CDR2 (germline): SGHRS, YFSETQ. Trimming left V 0 bases short and J 2 bases short, with 3 bases between.